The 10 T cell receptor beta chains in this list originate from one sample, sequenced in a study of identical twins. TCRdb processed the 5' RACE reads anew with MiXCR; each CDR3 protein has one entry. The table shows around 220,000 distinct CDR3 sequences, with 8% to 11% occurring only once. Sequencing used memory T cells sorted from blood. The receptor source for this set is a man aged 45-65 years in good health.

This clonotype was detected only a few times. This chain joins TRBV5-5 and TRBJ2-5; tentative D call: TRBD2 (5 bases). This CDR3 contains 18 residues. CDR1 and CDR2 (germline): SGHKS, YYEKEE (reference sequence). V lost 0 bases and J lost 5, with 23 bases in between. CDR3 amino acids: CASSLVASFSSTRETQYF. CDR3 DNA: TGTGCCAGCAGCTTGGTAGCGTCTTTCTCATCGACACGGGAGACCCAGTACTTC.

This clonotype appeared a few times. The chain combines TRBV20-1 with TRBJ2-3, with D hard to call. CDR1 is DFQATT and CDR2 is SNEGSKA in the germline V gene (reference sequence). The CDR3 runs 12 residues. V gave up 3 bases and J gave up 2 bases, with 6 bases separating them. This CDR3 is CSARVDTDTQYF. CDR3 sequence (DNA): TGCAGTGCTAGGGTAGACACAGATACGCAGTATTTT.

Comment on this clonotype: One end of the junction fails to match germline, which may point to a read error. The DNA for the CDR3 is TGTGCCAGCAGCAACTATGGCAATCAGTCCCAGCATTTT. Amino acids: CASSNYGNQSQHF. This sequence joins TRBV2 and TRBJ1-5; the D is unclear. Germline-derived CDR1 and CDR2 are SNHLY and FYNNEI. The CDR3 sequence is 13 residues long.

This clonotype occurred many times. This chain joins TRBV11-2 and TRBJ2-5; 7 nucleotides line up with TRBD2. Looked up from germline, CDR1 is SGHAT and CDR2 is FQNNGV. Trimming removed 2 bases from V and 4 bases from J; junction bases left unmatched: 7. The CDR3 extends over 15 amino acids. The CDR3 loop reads CASSLNWGGIETQYF. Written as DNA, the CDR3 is TGTGCCAGCAGCTTAAATTGGGGAGGGATAGAGACCCAGTACTTC.

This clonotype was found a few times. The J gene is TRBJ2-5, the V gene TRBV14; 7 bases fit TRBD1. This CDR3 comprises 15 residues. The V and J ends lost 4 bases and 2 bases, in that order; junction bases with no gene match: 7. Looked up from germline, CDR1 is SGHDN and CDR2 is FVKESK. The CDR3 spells CASSPWGQRQETQYF. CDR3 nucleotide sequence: TGTGCCAGCAGCCCATGGGGACAGCGGCAAGAGACCCAGTACTTC. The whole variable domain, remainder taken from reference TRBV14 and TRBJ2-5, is EAGVTQFPSHSVIEKGQTVTLRCDPISGHDNLYWYRRVMGKEIKFLLHFVKESKQDESGMPNNRFLAERTGGTYSTLKVQPAELEDSGVYFCASSPWGQRQETQYFGPGTRLLVL.

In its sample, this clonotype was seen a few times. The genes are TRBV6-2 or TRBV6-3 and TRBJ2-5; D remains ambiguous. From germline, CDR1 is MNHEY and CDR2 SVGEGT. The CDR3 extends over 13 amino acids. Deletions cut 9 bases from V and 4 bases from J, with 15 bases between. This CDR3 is CASRTDQRETQYF. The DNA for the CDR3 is TGTGCCAGTAGGACGGACCAGCGAGAGACCCAGTACTTC.

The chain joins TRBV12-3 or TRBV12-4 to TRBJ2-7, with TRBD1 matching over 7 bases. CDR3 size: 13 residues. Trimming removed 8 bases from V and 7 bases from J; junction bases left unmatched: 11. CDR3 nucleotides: TGTGCCAGCTCCGGCCGACAGGGTGGGGAGCAGTACTTC. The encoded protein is CASSGRQGGEQYF.

CDR3: CASSPAGQEETQYF. Written as DNA, the CDR3 is TGTGCCAGCAGTCCCGCGGGACAGGAAGAGACCCAGTACTTC. The genes are TRBV28 and TRBJ2-5; 8 bases are a match to TRBD1. Germline CDR1 reads MDHEN; CDR2 reads SYDVKM. V lost 5 bases, J lost 3 bases, and 5 bases stayed unmatched. The CDR3 runs 14 residues.

CDR3 coding DNA: TGCAGTGCTAGTCTAGATACGGAGACCCAGTACTTC. The encoded protein is CSASLDTETQYF. The J gene is TRBJ2-5, the V gene TRBV20-1; D gene ambiguous. The CDR3 has 12 residues. The germline V gene has CDR1 DFQATT and CDR2 SNEGSKA (reference sequence). Deletions cut 3 bases from V and 5 bases from J, with 10 bases between.

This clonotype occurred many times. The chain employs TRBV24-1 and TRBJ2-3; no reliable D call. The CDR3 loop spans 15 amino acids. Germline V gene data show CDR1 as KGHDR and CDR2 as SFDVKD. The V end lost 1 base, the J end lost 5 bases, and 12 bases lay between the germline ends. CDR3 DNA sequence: TGTGCCACCAGTGATTTCACTCGGGCTGGAGATACGCAGTATTTT. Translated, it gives CATSDFTRAGDTQYF.